This TCR beta chain was recovered during a study of identical twins' blood T cells. Overall study findings and caveats: Twins shared about as many clonotypes as their cloneset sizes predicted. Each donor's most abundant TCRbeta clonotypes shared more CDR3 sequences with her twin than unrelated donors. Even for out-of-frame TCRbeta, twins reportedly shared V gene usage much more than unrelated donors.

Reared together, all three twin pairs probably met the same infectious agents and vaccines. The germline CDR1 and CDR2 sequences are SQVTM and ANQGSEA. Trimming took 6 bases from V and 4 from J, leaving 15 bases between them. There are 13 residues in the CDR3. This clonotype was detected many times. Its antigen is undetermined. TCRdb ran MiXCR on the 5' RACE reads and lists one entry per CDR3 protein. The table has a few hundred thousand distinct CDR3 sequences, about 28% seen once. Sequencing input: PBMCs. The origin of this receptor is a woman between 18 and 55 years old in good health. V and J are TRBV29-1 and TRBJ1-1, with a possible D match to TRBD1 (5 bases). The CDR3 region is CSVDGDLPTEAFF. The CDR3 DNA reads TGCAGCGTCGACGGGGACCTTCCCACTGAAGCTTTCTTT.